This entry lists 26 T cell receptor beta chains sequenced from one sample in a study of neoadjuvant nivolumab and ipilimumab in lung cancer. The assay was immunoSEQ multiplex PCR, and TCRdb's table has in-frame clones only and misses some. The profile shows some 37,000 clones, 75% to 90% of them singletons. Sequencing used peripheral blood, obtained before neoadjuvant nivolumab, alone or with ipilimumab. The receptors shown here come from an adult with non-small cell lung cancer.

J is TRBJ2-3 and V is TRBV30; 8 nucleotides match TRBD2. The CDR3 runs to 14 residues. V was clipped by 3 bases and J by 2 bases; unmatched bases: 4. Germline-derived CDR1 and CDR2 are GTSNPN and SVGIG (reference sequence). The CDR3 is CAWRREALTDTQYF. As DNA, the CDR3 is TGTGCCTGGAGGCGGGAGGCCCTCACAGATACGCAGTATTTT.

For the CDR3, the DNA is TGTGCCAGCAGGTTTCCGGGAACCCTGAGGAGCAATCAGCCCCAGCATTTT. As protein: CASRFPGTLRSNQPQHF. V and J are TRBV5-5 and TRBJ1-5; D remains unclear. The CDR3 runs 17 residues. Trimming removed 5 bases from V and 1 base from J, with 19 bases in between. CDR1 SGHKS and CDR2 YYEKEE come from the germline V gene (reference sequence).

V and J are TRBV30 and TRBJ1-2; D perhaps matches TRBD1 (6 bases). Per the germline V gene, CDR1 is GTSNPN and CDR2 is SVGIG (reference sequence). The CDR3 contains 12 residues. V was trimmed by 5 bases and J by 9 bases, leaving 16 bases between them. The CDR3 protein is CAWSLEQGSYTF. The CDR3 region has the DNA TGTGCCTGGTCGCTAGAACAGGGAAGCTACACCTTC. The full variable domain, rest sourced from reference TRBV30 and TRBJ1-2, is SQTIHQWPATLVQPVGSPLSLECTVEGTSNPNLYWYRQAAGRGLQLLFYSVGIGQISSEVPQNLSASRPQDRQFILSSKKLLLSDSGFYLCAWSLEQGSYTFGSGTRLTVV.

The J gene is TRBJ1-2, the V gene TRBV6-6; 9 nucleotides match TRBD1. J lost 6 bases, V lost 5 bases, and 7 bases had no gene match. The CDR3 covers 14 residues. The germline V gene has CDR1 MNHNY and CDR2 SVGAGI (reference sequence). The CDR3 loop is CASSPDRGGDGYTF. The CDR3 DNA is TGTGCCAGCAGTCCCGACAGGGGGGGAGATGGCTACACCTTC.

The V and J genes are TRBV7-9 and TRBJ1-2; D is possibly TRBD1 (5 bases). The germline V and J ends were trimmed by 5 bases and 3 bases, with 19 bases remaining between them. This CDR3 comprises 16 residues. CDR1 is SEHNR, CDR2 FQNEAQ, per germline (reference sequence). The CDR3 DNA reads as TGTGCCAGCAGCGCCTCAAAAGGGGCGGGGGACTATGGCTACACCTTC. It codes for CASSASKGAGDYGYTF.

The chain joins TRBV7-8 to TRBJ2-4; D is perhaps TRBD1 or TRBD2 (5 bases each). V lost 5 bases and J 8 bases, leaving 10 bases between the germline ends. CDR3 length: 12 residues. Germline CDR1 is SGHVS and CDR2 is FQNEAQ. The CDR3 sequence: CASSPWDDIQYF. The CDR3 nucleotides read TGTGCCAGCAGCCCCTGGGACGACATTCAGTACTTC.

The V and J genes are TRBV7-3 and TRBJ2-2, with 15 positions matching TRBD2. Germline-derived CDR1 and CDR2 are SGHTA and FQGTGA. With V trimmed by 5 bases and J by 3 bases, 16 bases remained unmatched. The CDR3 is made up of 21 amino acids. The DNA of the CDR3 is TGTGCCAGCAGCGGGGACAGCTCCGGACTAGCGGGAGGGCCTCACACCGGGGAGCTGTTTTTT. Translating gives CASSGDSSGLAGGPHTGELFF.

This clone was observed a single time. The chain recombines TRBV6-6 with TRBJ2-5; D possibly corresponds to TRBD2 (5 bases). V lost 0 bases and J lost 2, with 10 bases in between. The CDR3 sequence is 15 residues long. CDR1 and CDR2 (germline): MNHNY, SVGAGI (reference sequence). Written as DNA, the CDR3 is TGTGCCAGCAGTTACTCCCGGACGGGGCAAGAGACCCAGTACTTC. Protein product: CASSYSRTGQETQYF.

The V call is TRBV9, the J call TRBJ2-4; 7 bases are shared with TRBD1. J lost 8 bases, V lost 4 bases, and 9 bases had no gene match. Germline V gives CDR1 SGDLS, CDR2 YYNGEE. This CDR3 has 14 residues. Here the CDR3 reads CASSTGQANDIQYF. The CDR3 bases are TGTGCCAGCAGCACAGGACAGGCGAACGACATTCAGTACTTC. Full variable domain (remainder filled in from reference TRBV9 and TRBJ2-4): DSGVTQTPKHLITATGQRVTLRCSPRSGDLSVYWYQQSLDQGLQFLIQYYNGEERAKGNILERFSAQQFPDLHSELNLSSLELGDSALYFCASSTGQANDIQYFGAGTRLSVL.

CDR3 amino acids: CASSQEKYGQETQYF. CDR3 in DNA: TGTGCCAGCAGCCAAGAGAAGTACGGGCAAGAGACCCAGTACTTC. The chain uses TRBV4-2 and TRBJ2-5; the D is unclear. Trimming took off 0 bases at V and 2 bases at J, with 10 bases between the two ends. From germline, CDR1 is LGHNA and CDR2 YNFKEQ. The CDR3 totals 15 residues.

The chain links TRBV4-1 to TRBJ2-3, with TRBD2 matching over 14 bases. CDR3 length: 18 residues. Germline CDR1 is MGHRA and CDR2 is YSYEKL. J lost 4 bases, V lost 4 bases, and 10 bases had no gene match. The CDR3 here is CASSRGLTSGRAADTQYF. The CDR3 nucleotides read TGCGCCAGCAGCCGGGGCCTGACTAGCGGGAGGGCCGCAGATACGCAGTATTTT.

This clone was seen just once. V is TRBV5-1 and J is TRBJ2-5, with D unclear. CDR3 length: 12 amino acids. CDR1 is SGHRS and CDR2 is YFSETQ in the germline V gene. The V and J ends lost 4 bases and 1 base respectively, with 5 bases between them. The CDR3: CASSVPQETQYF. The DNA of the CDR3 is TGCGCCAGCAGCGTACCCCAAGAGACCCAGTACTTC.

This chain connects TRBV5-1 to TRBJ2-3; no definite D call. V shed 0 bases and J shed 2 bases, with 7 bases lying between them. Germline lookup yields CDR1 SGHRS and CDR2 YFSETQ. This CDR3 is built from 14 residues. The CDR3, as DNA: TGCGCCAGCAGCTTGGTGGGCACCACAGATACGCAGTATTTT. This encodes CASSLVGTTDTQYF.

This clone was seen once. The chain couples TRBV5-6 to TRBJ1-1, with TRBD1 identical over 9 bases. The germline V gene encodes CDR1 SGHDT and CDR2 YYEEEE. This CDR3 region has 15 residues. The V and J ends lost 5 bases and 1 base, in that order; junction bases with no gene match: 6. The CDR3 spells CASSKGQGRNTEAFF. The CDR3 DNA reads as TGTGCCAGCAGTAAGGGACAGGGCCGGAACACTGAAGCTTTCTTT.

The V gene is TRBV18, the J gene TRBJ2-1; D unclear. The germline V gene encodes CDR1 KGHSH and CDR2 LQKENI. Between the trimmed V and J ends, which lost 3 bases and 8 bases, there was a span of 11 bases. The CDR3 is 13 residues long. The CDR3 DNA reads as TGTGCCAGCTCACCCCTGCCCAGCGATGAGCAGTTCTTC. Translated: CASSPLPSDEQFF.

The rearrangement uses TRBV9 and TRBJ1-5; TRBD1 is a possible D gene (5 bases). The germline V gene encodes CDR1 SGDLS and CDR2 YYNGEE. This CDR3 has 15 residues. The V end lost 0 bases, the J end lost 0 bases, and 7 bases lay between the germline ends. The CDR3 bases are TGTGCCAGCAGCGTAGGAGGGGATAGCAATCAGCCCCAGCATTTT. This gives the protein CASSVGGDSNQPQHF.

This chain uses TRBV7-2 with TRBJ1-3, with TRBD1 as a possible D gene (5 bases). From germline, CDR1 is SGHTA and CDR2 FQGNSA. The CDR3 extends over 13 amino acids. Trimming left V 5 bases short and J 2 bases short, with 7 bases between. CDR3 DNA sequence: TGTGCCAGCAGCGGGGGTACTGGAAACACCATATATTTT. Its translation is CASSGGTGNTIYF.

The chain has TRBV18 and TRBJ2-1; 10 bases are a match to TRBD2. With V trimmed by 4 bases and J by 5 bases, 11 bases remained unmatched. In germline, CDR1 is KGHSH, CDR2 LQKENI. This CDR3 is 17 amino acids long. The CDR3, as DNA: TGTGCCAGCTCACAGGGACAGACCGGGACTAGCGACAATGAGCAGTTCTTC. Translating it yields CASSQGQTGTSDNEQFF.

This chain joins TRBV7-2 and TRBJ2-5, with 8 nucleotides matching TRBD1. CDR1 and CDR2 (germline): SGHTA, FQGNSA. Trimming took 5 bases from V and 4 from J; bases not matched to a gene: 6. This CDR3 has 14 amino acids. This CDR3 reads CASSVGDRRETQYF. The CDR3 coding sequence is TGTGCCAGCAGCGTAGGGGACAGGAGAGAGACCCAGTACTTC.

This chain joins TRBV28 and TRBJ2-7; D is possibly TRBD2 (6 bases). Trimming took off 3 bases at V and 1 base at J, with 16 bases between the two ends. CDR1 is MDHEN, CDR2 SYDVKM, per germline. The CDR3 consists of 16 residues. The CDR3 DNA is TGTGCCAGCAGTTTTGGCGGGCTGGGGGGATCCTACGAGCAGTACTTC. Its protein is CASSFGGLGGSYEQYF. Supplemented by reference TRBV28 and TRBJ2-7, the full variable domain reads DVKVTQSSRYLVKRTGEKVFLECVQDMDHENMFWYRQDPGLGLRLIYFSYDVKMKEKGDIPEGYSVSREKKERFSLILESASTNQTSMYLCASSFGGLGGSYEQYFGPGTRLTVT.

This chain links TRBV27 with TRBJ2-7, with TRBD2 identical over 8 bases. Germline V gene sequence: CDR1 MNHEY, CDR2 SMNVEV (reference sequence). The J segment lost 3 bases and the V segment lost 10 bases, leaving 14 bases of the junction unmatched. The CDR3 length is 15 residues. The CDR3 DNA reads TGTGCCACCTCTTCGGGGTGGACTAGCAGCTACGAGCAGTACTTC. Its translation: CATSSGWTSSYEQYF.

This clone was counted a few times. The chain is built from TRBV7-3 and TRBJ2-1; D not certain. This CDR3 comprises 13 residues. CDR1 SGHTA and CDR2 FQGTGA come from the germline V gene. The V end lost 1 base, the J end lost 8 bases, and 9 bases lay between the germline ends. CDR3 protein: CASSLRKSDEQFF. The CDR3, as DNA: TGTGCCAGCAGCTTAAGGAAGAGTGATGAGCAGTTCTTC.

Here the CDR3 DNA reads TGTGCCAGCAGCTCGGGCATTGAAAAACTGTTTTTT. Its translation: CASSSGIEKLFF. This chain connects TRBV5-6 to TRBJ1-4; no firm D call. The length of the CDR3 is 12 residues. Trimming removed 3 bases from V and 7 bases from J, with 7 bases in between. Germline CDR1 is SGHDT and CDR2 is YYEEEE.

The CDR3 reads CASRGTDSTNYGYTF. The CDR3, as DNA: TGTGCCAGCAGGGGGACAGATTCCACTAACTATGGCTACACCTTC. The rearrangement uses TRBV14 and TRBJ1-2; 7 bases align to TRBD1. The CDR3 totals 15 residues. Germline V lookup: CDR1 SGHDN, CDR2 FVKESK. V lost 6 bases and J lost 0; bases outside the gene matches: 7.

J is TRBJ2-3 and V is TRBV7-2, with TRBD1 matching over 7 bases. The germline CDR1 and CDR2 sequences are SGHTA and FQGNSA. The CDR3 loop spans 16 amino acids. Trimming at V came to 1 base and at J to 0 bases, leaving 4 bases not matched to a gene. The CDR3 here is CASSLGGTASTDTQYF. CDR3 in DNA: TGTGCCAGCAGCTTAGGGGGGACAGCGAGCACAGATACGCAGTATTTT. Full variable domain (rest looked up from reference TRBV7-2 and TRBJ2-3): GAGVSQSPSNKVTEKGKDVELRCDPISGHTALYWYRQSLGQGLEFLIYFQGNSAPDKSGLPSDRFSAERTGGSVSTLTIQRTQQEDSAVYLCASSLGGTASTDTQYFGPGTRLTVL.

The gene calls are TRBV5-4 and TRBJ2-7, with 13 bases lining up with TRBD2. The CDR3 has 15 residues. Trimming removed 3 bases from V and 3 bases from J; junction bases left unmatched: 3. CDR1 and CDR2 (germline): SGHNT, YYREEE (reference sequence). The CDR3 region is CASSSGTSGNYEQYF. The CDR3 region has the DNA TGTGCCAGCAGCTCCGGGACTAGCGGGAACTACGAGCAGTACTTC.